The clone carrying this TCR beta chain was recorded a few times. The antigen is not known. This sample is drawn from a study of identical twins. Study-wide results and limits: The same donors were not followed; conclusions instead depended on cross-sectional statistical analysis.

Trimming removed 8 bases from V and 0 bases from J, with 5 bases in between. The CDR3 consists of 11 residues. Each CDR3 protein gets one entry after TCRdb re-called the 5' RACE reads with MiXCR. The profile shows 200,000 to 250,000 distinct CDR3 sequences, 5% to 7% of them singletons. These data were also reused for a study on T cells expressing NK-cell markers. From that study: Seven sequenced donors out of eight were HCMV-seropositive, one seronegative. Restriction of the sorted population to alpha-beta TCR T cells was achieved in several experiments with an anti-gamma-delta TCR antibody. NKG2C+ dominant clonotype frequencies in a handful of donors were about 1.0-8% of CD8+ T cells.

J is TRBJ2-7 and V is TRBV12-3 or TRBV12-4; D is unresolved. Material for sequencing was CD8+ T cells sorted from blood. The TCR sequence derives from a woman in her late teens or twenties in good health. The CDR3 here is CASGNSYEQYF. The CDR3 DNA sequence: TGTGCCAGCGGAAACTCCTACGAGCAGTACTTC.